The 11 T cell receptor beta chains listed next were all sequenced from one sample in a study of CD4 T cells in relation to SARS-CoV-2 and coronaviruses. The antigens for these receptors are not known. The unexposed donors gave CD4+ T cells in about 2011-2018, prior to COVID-19. CD4+ T cells were isolated from the cells after more than nine days of culture. Assay: immunoSEQ multiplex PCR; the TCRdb copy retains only in-frame clones and omits some. The sample has about 25,000 clones, about three quarters seen once. The sequenced sample consisted of CD4+ T cells from PBMCs, cultured in vitro. The receptors were sampled from a human donor in good health.

The J gene is TRBJ2-7, the V gene TRBV11-3; TRBD1 agrees at 10 bases. V dropped 11 bases and J dropped 4; count of bases not matched to a gene: 14. Germline V CDR1 and CDR2: SGHNT, YENEEA. This CDR3 has 15 residues. The CDR3 region is CAPPERQGAGYEQYF. DNA for the CDR3: TGTGCCCCGCCAGAGAGACAGGGGGCCGGGTACGAGCAGTACTTC.

This sequence joins TRBV4-2 and TRBJ1-3; D uncertain. CDR1 and CDR2 (germline): LGHNA, YNFKEQ. The CDR3 has 17 amino acids. Trimming took off 0 bases at V and 0 bases at J, with 12 bases between the two ends. The CDR3 DNA follows: TGTGCCAGCAGCCAAGATTGGGAAACACCCTCTGGAAACACCATATATTTT. Translated: CASSQDWETPSGNTIYF.

The V call is TRBV11-1, the J call TRBJ2-7; 7 positions agree with TRBD1. In germline, CDR1 is SGHAT, CDR2 FQDESV (reference sequence). Trimming removed 5 bases from V and 7 bases from J; junction bases left unmatched: 14. The CDR3 has 15 residues. The CDR3 coding sequence is TGTGCCAGCAGCGAAGGGGGACAGCTCTATGAGGAGCAGTACTTC. It translates to CASSEGGQLYEEQYF.

CDR3 sequence reads: CASSQGSVSVEQYF. CDR3 DNA: TGTGCCAGCAGCCAGGGCTCTGTAAGTGTCGAGCAGTACTTC. This chain connects TRBV3-1 (or the pseudogene TRBV3-2) to TRBJ2-7; D unresolved. V was pared by 3 bases and J by 6 bases, with 15 bases between. The CDR3 is 14 residues long. Germline assignment: CDR1 LGHDT and CDR2 YNNKEL (reference sequence).

Written as DNA, the CDR3 is TGTGCCAGCACGGTTCACGGTCAGCCCCAGCATTTT. It codes for CASTVHGQPQHF. The rearrangement joins TRBV12-3 or TRBV12-4 to TRBJ1-5; D is uncertain. V lost 7 bases, J lost 6 bases, and 10 bases lay in between. This CDR3 region has 12 residues.

The V gene is TRBV5-1, the J gene TRBJ2-5; 8 bases fit TRBD2. This CDR3 comprises 14 residues. J was trimmed by 4 bases and V by 4 bases; bases with no gene match: 6. Looked up from germline, CDR1 is SGHRS and CDR2 is YFSETQ. DNA of the CDR3: TGCGCCAGCAGCGACCTACTAGCGGCAGAGACCCAGTACTTC. Residues: CASSDLLAAETQYF.

The chain recombines TRBV10-2 with TRBJ2-7; the D gene could be TRBD1 or TRBD2 (5 bases each). Trimming removed 7 bases at V and 2 bases at J, with 18 bases between. The CDR3 is made up of 15 amino acids. Germline CDR1 WSHSY, CDR2 SAAADI. Here the CDR3 DNA reads TGCGCCAGCATGGGGGAGACCTCCACCCCCTACGAGCAGTACTTC. Translation: CASMGETSTPYEQYF.

The chain joins TRBV5-6 to TRBJ2-7; TRBD2 aligns across 7 bases. V was pared by 4 bases and J by 5 bases, with 9 bases of the junction left unmatched. The CDR3 has 14 amino acids. The germline V gene encodes CDR1 SGHDT and CDR2 YYEEEE. CDR3 sequence (DNA): TGTGCCAGCAGCCGCTTGGGAGGGCGGGACGAGCAGTACTTC. Residues: CASSRLGGRDEQYF.

The chain recombines TRBV7-9 with TRBJ1-2; no definite D call. V was cut by 1 base and J by 7 bases, with 10 bases left in between. From germline, CDR1 is SEHNR and CDR2 FQNEAQ (reference sequence). The CDR3 has 13 amino acids. CDR3 protein: CASSLVGIGGYTF. The CDR3 DNA sequence: TGTGCCAGCAGCTTAGTCGGGATCGGTGGCTACACCTTC.

V gene TRBV5-6 combines with J gene TRBJ2-5; 14 bases are a match to TRBD2. The CDR3 spans 15 residues. Germline CDR1 reads SGHDT; CDR2 reads YYEEEE. Trimming at V came to 4 bases and at J to 4 bases, leaving 3 bases not matched to a gene. The CDR3 loop reads CASSKGLAGAETQYF. CDR3 bases: TGTGCCAGCAGCAAGGGACTAGCGGGAGCAGAGACCCAGTACTTC. Together with reference TRBV5-6 and TRBJ2-5, the CDR3 gives the full variable domain: DAGVTQSPTHLIKTRGQQVTLRCSPKSGHDTVSWYQQALGQGPQFIFQYYEEEERQRGNFPDRFSGHQFPNYSSELNVNALLLGDSALYLCASSKGLAGAETQYFGPGTRLLVL.

The rearrangement uses TRBV2 and TRBJ2-5, with TRBD2 matching 11 bases. The CDR3 length is 17 residues. The germline V gene encodes CDR1 SNHLY and CDR2 FYNNEI. The junction had 9 bases not matched to a gene; V was cut back by 6 bases and J by 0 bases. CDR3: CASSGTSGEPYQETQYF. CDR3 in DNA: TGTGCCAGCAGCGGGACTAGCGGAGAGCCTTACCAAGAGACCCAGTACTTC. Full variable domain (rest looked up from reference TRBV2 and TRBJ2-5): EPEVTQTPSHQVTQMGQEVILRCVPISNHLYFYWYRQILGQKVEFLVSFYNNEISEKSEIFDDQFSVERPDGSNFTLKIRSTKLEDSAMYFCASSGTSGEPYQETQYFGPGTRLLVL.